The clone carrying this T cell receptor beta chain has a handful of counts. The length of the CDR3 is 15 residues. With 2 bases clipped from V and 5 bases from J, the junction kept 7 bases outside the gene matches. Looked up from germline, CDR1 is DFQATT and CDR2 is SNEGSKA (reference sequence). The data were taken from a study of T cell repertoires in cytomegalovirus infection. MiXCR, applied by TCRdb to the reads, yields one record per CDR3 protein. Counted here are roughly 600,000 distinct CDR3 sequences, roughly 26% occurring once; the ten biggest clones make up roughly 8%. This sequence joins TRBV20-1 and TRBJ1-5, with 9 bases matching TRBD1. The sequence was collected from a human donor in good health (CMV status not recorded). Some clones in this sample may be carry-over from other donors' samples. The sequenced sample was CD8+ T cells from PBMCs. The CDR3 is CSARIKGQGYQPQHF. The CDR3 coding sequence is TGCAGTGCTAGAATTAAGGGACAGGGTTATCAGCCCCAGCATTTT.